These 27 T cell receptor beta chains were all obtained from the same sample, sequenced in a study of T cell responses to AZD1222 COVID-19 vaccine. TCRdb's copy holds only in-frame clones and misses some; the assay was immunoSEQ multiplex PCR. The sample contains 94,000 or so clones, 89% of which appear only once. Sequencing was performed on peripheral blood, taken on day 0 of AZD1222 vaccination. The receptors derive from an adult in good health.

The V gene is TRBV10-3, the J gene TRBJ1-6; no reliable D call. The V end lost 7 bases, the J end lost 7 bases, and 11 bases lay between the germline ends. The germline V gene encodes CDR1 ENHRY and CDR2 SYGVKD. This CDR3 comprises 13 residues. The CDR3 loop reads CAINLEENSPLHF. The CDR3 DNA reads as TGTGCCATCAACCTCGAGGAAAATTCACCCCTCCACTTT.

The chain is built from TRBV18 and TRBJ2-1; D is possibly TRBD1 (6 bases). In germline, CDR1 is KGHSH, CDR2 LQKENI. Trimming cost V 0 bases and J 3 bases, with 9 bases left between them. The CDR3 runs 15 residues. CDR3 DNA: TGTGCCAGCTCACCACCGGCGGACAGCTACAATGAGCAGTTCTTC. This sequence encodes CASSPPADSYNEQFF.

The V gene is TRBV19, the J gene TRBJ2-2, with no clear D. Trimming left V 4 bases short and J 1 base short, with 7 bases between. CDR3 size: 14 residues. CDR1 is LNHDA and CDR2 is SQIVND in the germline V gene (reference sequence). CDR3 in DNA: TGTGCCAGTAGTACCCAATGGAACACCGGGGAGCTGTTTTTT. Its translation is CASSTQWNTGELFF.

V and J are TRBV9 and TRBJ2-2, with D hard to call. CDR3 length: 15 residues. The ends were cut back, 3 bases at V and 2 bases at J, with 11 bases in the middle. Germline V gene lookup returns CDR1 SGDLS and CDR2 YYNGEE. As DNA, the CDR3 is TGTGCCAGCAGCGCGCATACGACCAACACCGGGGAGCTGTTTTTT. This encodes CASSAHTTNTGELFF.

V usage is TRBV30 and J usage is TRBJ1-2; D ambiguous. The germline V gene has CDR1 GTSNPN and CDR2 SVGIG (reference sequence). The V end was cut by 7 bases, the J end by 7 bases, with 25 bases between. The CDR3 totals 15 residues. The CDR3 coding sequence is TGTGCCTCGACTACCGGGGTAGTCGAGGAAGGTGGCTACACCTTC. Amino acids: CASTTGVVEEGGYTF.

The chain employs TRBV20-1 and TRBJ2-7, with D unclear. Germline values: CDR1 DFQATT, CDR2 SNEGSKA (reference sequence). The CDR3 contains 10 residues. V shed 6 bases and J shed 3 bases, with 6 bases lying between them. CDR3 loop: CSANHYEQYF. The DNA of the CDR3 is TGCAGTGCCAACCACTACGAGCAGTACTTC.

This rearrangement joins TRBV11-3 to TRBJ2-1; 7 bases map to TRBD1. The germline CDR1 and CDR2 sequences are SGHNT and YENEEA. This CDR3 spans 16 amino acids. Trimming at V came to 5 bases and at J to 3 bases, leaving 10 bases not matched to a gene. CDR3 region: CASSPRPTGVYNEQFF. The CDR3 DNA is TGTGCCAGCAGCCCTCGACCCACAGGGGTCTACAATGAGCAGTTCTTC.

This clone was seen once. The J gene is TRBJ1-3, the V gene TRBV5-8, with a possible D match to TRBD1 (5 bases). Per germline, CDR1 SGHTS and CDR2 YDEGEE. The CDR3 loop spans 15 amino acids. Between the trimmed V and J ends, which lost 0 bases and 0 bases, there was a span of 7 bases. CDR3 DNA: TGTGCCAGCAGCTTGGACAGGATCTCTGGAAACACCATATATTTT. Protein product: CASSLDRISGNTIYF.

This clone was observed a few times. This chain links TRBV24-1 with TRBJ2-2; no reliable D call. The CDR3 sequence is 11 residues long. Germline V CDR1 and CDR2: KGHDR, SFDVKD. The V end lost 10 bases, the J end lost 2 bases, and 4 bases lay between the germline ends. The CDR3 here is CATSNTGELFF. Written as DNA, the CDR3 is TGTGCCACTTCTAACACCGGGGAGCTGTTTTTT.

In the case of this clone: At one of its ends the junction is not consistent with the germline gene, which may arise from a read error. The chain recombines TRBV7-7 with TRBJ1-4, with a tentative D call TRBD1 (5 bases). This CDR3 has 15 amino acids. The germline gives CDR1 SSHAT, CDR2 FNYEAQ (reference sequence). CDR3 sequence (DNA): TGTGCTAGCAGCCAAGGACACTCAACTAATGAAAAACTGTTTTTT. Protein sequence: CASSQGHSTNEKLFF.

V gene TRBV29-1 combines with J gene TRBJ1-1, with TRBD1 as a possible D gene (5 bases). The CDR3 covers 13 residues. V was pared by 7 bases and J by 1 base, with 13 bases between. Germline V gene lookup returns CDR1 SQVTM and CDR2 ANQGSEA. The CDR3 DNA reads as TGCAGCGCCCCGACAGACACGAACACTGAAGCTTTCTTT. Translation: CSAPTDTNTEAFF.

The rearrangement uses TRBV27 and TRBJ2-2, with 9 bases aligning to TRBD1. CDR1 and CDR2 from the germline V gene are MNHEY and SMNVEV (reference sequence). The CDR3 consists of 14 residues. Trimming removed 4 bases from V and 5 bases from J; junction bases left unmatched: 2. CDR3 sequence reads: CASSWTGETGELFF. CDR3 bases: TGTGCCAGCAGTTGGACAGGGGAGACCGGGGAGCTGTTTTTT.

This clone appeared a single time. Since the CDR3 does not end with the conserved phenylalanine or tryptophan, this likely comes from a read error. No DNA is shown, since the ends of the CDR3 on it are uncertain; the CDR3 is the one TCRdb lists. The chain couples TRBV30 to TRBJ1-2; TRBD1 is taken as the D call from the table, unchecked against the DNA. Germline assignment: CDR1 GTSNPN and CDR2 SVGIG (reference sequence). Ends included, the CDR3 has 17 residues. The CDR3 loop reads CAWREGGTGGSAMSWPV.

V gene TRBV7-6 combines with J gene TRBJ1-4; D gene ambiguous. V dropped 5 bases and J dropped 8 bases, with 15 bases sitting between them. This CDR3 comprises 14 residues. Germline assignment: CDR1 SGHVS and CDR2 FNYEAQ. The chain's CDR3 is CASSHVENEEKLFF. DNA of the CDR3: TGTGCCAGCAGCCATGTCGAAAATGAGGAAAAACTGTTTTTT.

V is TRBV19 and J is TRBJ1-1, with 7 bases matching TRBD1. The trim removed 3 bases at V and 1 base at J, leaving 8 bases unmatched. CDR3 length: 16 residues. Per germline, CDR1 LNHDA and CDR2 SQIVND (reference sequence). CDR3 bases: TGTGCCAGTAGTATGGGGGGGGGACAGTCGAACACTGAAGCTTTCTTT. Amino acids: CASSMGGGQSNTEAFF.

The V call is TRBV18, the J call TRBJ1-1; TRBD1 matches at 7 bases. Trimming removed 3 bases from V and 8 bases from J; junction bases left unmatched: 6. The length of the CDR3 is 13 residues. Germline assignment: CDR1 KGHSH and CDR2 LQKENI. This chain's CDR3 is CASSPDRFLEAFF. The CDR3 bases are TGTGCCAGCTCACCGGACAGGTTCTTGGAAGCTTTCTTT.

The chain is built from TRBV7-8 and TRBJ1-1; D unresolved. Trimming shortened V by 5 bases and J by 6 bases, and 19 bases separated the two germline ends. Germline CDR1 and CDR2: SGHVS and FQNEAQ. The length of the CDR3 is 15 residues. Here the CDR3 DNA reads TGTGCCAGCAGCCCAGTGGCCAGGACGTACGCTGAAGCTTTCTTT. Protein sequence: CASSPVARTYAEAFF.

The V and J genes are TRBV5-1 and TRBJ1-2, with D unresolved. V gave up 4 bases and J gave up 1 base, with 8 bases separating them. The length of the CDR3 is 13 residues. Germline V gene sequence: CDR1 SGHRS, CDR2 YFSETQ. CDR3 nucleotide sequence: TGCGCCAGCAGCCGGACGGATAACTATGGCTACACCTTC. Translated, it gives CASSRTDNYGYTF. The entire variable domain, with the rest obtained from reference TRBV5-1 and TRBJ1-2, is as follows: KAGVTQTPRYLIKTRGQQVTLSCSPISGHRSVSWYQQTPGQGLQFLFEYFSETQRNKGNFPGRFSGRQFSNSRSEMNVSTLELGDSALYLCASSRTDNYGYTFGSGTRLTVV.

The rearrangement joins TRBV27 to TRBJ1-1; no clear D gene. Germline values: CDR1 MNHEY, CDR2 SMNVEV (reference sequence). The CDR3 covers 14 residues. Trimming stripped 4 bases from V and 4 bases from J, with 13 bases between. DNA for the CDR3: TGTGCCAGCAGTTCGAGGACGGCGGCCACTGAAGCTTTCTTT. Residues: CASSSRTAATEAFF.

This chain's CDR3 is CSVGDTEYNEQFF. The CDR3 DNA follows: TGCAGCGTTGGTGACACAGAATACAATGAGCAGTTCTTC. This chain links TRBV29-1 with TRBJ2-1, with no clear D. V was pared by 4 bases and J by 4 bases, with 11 bases between. The CDR3 consists of 13 residues. Germline V gives CDR1 SQVTM, CDR2 ANQGSEA.

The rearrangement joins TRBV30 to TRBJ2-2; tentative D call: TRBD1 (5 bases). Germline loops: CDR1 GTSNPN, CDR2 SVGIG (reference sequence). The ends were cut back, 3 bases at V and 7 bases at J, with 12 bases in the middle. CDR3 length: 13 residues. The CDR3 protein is CAWSAQVVGELFF. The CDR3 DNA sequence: TGTGCCTGGAGCGCACAGGTCGTCGGGGAGCTGTTTTTT.

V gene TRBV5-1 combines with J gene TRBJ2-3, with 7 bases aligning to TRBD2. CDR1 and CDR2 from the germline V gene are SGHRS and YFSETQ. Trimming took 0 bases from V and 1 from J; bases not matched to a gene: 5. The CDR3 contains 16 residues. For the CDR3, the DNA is TGCGCCAGCAGCTTGGCCGGACTAGGGGGCACAGATACGCAGTATTTT. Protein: CASSLAGLGGTDTQYF.

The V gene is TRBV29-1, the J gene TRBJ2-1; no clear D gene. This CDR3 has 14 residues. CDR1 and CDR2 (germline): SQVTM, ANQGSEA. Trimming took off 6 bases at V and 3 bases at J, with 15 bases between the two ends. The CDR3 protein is CSVVTERHYNEQFF. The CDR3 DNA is TGCAGCGTAGTTACAGAGAGACACTACAATGAGCAGTTCTTC.

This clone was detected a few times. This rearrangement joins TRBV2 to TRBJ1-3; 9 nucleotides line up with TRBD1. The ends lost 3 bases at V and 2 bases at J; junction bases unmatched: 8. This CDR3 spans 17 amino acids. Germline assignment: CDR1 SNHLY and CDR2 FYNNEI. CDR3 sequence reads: CASSDLDWDRAGNTIYF. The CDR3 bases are TGTGCCAGCAGTGATTTAGATTGGGACAGGGCTGGAAACACCATATATTTT.

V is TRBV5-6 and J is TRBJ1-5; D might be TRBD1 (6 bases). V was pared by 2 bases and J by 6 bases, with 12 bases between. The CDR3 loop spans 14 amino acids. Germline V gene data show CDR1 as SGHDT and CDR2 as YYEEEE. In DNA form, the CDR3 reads TGTGCCAGCAGCTTCGCACAGGGAACTCAGCCCCAGCATTTT. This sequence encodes CASSFAQGTQPQHF.

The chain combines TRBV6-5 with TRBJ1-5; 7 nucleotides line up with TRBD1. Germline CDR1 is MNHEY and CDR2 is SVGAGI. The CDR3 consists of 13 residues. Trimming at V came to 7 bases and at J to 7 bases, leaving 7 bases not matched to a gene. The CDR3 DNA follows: TGTGCCAGCACTCGACAGGGAGGCCAGCCCCAGCATTTT. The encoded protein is CASTRQGGQPQHF.

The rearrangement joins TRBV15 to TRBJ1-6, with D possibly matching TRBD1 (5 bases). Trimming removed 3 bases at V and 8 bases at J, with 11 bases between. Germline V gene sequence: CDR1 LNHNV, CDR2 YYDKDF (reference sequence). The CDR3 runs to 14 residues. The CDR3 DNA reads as TGTGCCACCAGCAGCCACAGGTGGGATTCACCCCTCCACTTT. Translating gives CATSSHRWDSPLHF. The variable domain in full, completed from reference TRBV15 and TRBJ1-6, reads DAMVIQNPRYQVTQFGKPVTLSCSQTLNHNVMYWYQQKSSQAPKLLFHYYDKDFNNEADTPDNFQSRRPNTSFCFLDIRSPGLGDTAMYLCATSSHRWDSPLHFGNGTRLTVT.